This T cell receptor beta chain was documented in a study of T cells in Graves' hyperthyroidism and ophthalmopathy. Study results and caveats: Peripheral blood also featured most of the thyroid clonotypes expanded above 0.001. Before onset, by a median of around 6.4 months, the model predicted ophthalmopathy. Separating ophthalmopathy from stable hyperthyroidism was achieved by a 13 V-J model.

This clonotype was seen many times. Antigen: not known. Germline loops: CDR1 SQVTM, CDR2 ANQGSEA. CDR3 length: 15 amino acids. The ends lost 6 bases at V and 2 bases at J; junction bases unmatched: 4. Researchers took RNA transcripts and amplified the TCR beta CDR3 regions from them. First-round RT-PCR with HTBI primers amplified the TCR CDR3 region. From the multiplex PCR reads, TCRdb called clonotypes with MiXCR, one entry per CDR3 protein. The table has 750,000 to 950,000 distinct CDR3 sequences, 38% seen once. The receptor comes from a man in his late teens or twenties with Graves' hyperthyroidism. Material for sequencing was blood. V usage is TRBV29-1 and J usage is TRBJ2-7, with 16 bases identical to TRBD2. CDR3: CSVSGLAGGPYEQYF. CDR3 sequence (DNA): TGCAGCGTCTCGGGACTAGCGGGAGGGCCCTACGAGCAGTACTTC.